This TCR beta chain was documented in a study of cytomegalovirus exposure and HLA in healthy donors. Some clones are missing from TCRdb's copy, which holds only in-frame ones; the method was immunoSEQ multiplex PCR. The sample has more than 80,000 clones, about 88% seen once. The germline V and J ends were trimmed by 0 bases and 6 bases, with 12 bases remaining between them. Germline V lookup: CDR1 SGHNT, CDR2 YYREEE (reference sequence). The CDR3 sequence is 15 residues long. Sequences were obtained from PBMCs. This chain connects TRBV5-4 to TRBJ2-2, with a weak D call TRBD2 (5 bases). The receptor was derived from a woman aged 18-35 years in good health and CMV-seropositive. The CDR3 protein is CASSLDFSGSGELFF. The DNA for the CDR3 is TGTGCCAGCAGCTTGGATTTCTCGGGATCCGGGGAGCTGTTTTTT. The variable domain in full, with the rest retrieved from reference TRBV5-4 and TRBJ2-2, is ETGVTQSPTHLIKTRGQQVTLRCSSQSGHNTVSWYQQALGQGPQFIFQYYREEENGRGNFPPRFSGLQFPNYSSELNVNALELDDSALYLCASSLDFSGSGELFFGEGSRLTVL.